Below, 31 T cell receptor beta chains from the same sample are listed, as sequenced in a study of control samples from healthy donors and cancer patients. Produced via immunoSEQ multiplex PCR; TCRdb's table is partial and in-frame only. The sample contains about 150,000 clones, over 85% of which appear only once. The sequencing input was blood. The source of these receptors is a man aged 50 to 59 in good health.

CDR3 sequence reads: CASSERQRPTNEKLFF. CDR3 nucleotides: TGTGCCAGCAGTGAGCGACAGAGACCAACTAATGAAAAACTGTTTTTT. The rearrangement joins TRBV6-1 to TRBJ1-4; tentative D call: TRBD1 (5 bases). Trimming left V 3 bases short and J 0 bases short, with 11 bases between. Germline CDR1 MNHNS, CDR2 SASEGT. The CDR3 has 16 residues.

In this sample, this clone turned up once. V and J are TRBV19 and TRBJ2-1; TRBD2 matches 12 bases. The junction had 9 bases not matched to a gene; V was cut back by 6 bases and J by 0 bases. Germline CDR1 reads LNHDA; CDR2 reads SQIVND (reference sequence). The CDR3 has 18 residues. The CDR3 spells CASRASGRAVSSYNEQFF. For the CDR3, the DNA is TGTGCCAGTAGGGCTAGCGGGAGGGCCGTGAGCTCCTACAATGAGCAGTTCTTC.

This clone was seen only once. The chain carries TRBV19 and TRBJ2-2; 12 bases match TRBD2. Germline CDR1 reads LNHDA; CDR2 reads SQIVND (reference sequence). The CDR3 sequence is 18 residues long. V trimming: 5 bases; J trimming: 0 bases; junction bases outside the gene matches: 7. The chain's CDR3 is CASSLHRTSGANTGELFF. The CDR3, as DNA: TGTGCCAGTAGTCTCCACAGGACTAGCGGGGCGAACACCGGGGAGCTGTTTTTT.

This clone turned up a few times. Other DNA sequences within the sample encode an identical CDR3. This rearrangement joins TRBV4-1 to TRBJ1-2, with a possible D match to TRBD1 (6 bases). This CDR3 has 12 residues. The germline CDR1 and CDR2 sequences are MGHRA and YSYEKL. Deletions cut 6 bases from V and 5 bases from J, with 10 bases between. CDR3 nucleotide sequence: TGCGCCAGCAGTCAGGGGCCATATGGCTACACCTTC. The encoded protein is CASSQGPYGYTF.

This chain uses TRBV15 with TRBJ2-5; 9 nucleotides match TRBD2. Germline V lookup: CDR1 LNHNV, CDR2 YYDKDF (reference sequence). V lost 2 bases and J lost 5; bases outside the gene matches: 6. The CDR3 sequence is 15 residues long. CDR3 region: CATSRRAGGLETQYF. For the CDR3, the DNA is TGTGCCACCAGCAGAAGGGCGGGAGGGTTGGAGACCCAGTACTTC.

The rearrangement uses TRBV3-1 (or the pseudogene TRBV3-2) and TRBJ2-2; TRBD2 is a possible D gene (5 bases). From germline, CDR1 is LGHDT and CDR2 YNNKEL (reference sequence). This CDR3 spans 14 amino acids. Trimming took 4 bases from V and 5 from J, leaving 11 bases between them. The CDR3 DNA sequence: TGTGCCAGCAGCCCCCGGACTCGGACCGGGGAGCTGTTTTTT. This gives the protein CASSPRTRTGELFF.

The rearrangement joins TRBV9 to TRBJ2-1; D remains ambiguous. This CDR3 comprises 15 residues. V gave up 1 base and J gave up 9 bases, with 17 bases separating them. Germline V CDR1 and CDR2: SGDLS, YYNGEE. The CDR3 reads CASSVRETPTGEQFF. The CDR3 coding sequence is TGTGCCAGCAGCGTACGCGAGACCCCGACCGGTGAGCAGTTCTTC. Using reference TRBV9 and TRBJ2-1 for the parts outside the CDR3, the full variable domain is DSGVTQTPKHLITATGQRVTLRCSPRSGDLSVYWYQQSLDQGLQFLIQYYNGEERAKGNILERFSAQQFPDLHSELNLSSLELGDSALYFCASSVRETPTGEQFFGPGTRLTVL.

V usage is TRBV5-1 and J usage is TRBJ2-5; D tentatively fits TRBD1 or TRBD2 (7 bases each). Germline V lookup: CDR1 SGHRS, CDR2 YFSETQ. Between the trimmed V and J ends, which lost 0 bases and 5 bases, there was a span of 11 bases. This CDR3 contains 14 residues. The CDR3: CASSLGAGQETQYF. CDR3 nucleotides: TGCGCCAGCAGCTTGGGAGCGGGACAGGAGACCCAGTACTTC.

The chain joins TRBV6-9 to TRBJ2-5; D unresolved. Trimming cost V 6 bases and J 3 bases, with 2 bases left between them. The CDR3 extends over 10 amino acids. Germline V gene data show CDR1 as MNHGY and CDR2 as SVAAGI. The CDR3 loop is CASSKETQYF. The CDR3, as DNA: TGTGCCAGCAGCAAAGAGACCCAGTACTTC.

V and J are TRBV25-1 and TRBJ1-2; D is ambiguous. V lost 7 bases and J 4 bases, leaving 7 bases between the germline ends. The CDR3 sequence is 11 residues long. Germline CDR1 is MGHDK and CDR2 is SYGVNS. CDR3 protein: CASTDVYGYTF. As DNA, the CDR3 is TGTGCCAGCACGGACGTCTATGGCTACACCTTC.

The CDR3 DNA reads TGCGCCAGCAGCTACCCCAACCAAGAGACCCAGTACTTC. This codes for CASSYPNQETQYF. J is TRBJ2-5 and V is TRBV5-1; D gene ambiguous. The V end lost 3 bases, the J end lost 0 bases, and 6 bases lay between the germline ends. Per the germline V gene, CDR1 is SGHRS and CDR2 is YFSETQ. The CDR3 totals 13 residues.

For the CDR3, the DNA is TGCGCCAGCAGACCCAGAATAGCGGGAGAAAGGACAGATACGCAGTATTTT. This encodes CASRPRIAGERTDTQYF. The V and J genes are TRBV5-1 and TRBJ2-3, with TRBD2 matching 9 bases. V lost 5 bases and J lost 3; bases outside the gene matches: 13. Germline lookup yields CDR1 SGHRS and CDR2 YFSETQ. The CDR3 loop spans 17 amino acids.

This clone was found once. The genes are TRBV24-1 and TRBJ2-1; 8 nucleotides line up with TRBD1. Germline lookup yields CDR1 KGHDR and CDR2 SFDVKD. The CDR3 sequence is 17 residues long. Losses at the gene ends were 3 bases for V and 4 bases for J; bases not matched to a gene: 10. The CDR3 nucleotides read TGTGCCACCAGTGATCCAACCCCAGGGGGCGCGTACAATGAGCAGTTCTTC. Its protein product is CATSDPTPGGAYNEQFF.

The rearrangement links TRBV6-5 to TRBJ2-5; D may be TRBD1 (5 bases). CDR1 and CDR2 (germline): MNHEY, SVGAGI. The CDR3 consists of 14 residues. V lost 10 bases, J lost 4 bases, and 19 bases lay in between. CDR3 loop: CAIILVRGRETQYF. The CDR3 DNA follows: TGTGCCATCATCCTAGTAAGGGGAAGAGAGACCCAGTACTTC.

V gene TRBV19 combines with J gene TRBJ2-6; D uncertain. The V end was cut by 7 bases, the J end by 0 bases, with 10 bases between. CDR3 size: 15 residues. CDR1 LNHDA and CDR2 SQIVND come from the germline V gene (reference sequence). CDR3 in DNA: TGTGCCAGTATACCGGCCCACTCTGGGGCCAACGTCCTGACTTTC. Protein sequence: CASIPAHSGANVLTF.

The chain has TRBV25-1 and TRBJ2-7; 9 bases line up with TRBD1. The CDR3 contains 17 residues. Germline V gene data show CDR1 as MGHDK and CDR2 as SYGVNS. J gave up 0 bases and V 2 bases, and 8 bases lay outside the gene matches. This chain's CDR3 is CASSETHRGRSSYEQYF. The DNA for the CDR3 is TGTGCCAGCAGTGAAACCCACAGGGGGCGGTCCTCCTACGAGCAGTACTTC.

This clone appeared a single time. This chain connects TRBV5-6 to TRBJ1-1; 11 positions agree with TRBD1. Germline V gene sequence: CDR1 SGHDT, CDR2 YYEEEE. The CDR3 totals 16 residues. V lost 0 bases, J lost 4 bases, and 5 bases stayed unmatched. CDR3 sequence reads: CASSLADRGRGTEAFF. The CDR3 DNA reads TGTGCCAGCAGCTTGGCGGACAGGGGGCGAGGCACTGAAGCTTTCTTT.

CDR3 region: CASSIGGATQYF. The DNA of the CDR3 is TGTGCCAGTAGTATAGGGGGCGCTACGCAGTATTTT. The V call is TRBV19, the J call TRBJ2-3; weak D call: TRBD1 (5 bases). V was cut by 1 base and J by 8 bases, with 7 bases left in between. The length of the CDR3 is 12 residues. The germline V gene encodes CDR1 LNHDA and CDR2 SQIVND (reference sequence).

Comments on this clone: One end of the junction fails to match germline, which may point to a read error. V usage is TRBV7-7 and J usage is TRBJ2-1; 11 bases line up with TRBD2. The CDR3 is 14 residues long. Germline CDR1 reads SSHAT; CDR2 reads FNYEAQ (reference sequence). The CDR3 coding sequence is TGTGCTAGCAGCTTTACTAGCGGGGGCGGTGAGCAGTTCTTC. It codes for CASSFTSGGGEQFF. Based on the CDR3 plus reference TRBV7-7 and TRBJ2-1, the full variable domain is GAGVSQSPRYKVTKRGQDVTLRCDPISSHATLYWYQQALGQGPEFLTYFNYEAQPDKSGLPSDRFSAERPEGSISTLTIQRTEQRDSAMYRCASSFTSGGGEQFFGPGTRLTVL.

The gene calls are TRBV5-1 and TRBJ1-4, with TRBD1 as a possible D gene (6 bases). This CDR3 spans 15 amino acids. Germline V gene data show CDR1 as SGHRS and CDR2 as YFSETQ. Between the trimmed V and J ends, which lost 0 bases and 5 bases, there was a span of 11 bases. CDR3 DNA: TGCGCCAGCAGCTTGGAAAGAGGGGGGAATGAAAAACTGTTTTTT. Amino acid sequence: CASSLERGGNEKLFF.

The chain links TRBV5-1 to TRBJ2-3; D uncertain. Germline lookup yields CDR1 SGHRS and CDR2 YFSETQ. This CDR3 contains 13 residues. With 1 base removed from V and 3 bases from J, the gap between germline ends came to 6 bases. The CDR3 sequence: CASSLTRTDTQYF. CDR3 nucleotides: TGCGCCAGCAGCTTGACCCGGACAGATACGCAGTATTTT. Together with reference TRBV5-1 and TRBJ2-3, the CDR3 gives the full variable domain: KAGVTQTPRYLIKTRGQQVTLSCSPISGHRSVSWYQQTPGQGLQFLFEYFSETQRNKGNFPGRFSGRQFSNSRSEMNVSTLELGDSALYLCASSLTRTDTQYFGPGTRLTVL.

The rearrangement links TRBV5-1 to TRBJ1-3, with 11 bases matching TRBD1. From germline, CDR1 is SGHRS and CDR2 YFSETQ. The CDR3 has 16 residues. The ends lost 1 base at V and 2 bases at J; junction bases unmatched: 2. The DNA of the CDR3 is TGCGCCAGCAGCTTGTCGGGACAGGGGGCTGGAAACACCATATATTTT. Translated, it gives CASSLSGQGAGNTIYF.

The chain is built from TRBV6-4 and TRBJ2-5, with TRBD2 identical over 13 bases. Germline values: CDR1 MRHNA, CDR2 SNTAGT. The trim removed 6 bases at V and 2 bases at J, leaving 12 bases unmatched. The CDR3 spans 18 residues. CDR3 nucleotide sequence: TGTGCCAGCAGGCTACTAGCGGGAGGGCCACGTGATCAAGAGACCCAGTACTTC. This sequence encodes CASRLLAGGPRDQETQYF.

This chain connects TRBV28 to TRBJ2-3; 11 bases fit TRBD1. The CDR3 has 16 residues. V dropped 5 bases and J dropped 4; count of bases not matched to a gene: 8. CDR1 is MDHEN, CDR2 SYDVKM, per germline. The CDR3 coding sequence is TGTGCCAGCAGTCCCGCCGGGACAGGGGGTGCAGATACGCAGTATTTT. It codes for CASSPAGTGGADTQYF.

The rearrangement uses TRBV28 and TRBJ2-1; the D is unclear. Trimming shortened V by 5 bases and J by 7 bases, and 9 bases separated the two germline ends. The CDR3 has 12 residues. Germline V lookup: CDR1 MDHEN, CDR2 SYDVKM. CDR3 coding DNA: TGTGCCAGCAGTCTGATGGTGAATGAGCAGTTCTTC. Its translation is CASSLMVNEQFF. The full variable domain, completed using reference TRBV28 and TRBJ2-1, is DVKVTQSSRYLVKRTGEKVFLECVQDMDHENMFWYRQDPGLGLRLIYFSYDVKMKEKGDIPEGYSVSREKKERFSLILESASTNQTSMYLCASSLMVNEQFFGPGTRLTVL.

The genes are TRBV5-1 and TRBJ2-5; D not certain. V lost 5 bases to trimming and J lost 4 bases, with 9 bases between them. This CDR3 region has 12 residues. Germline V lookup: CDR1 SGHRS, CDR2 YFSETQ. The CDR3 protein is CASRRTVETQYF. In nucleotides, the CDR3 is TGCGCCAGCAGGAGGACGGTAGAGACCCAGTACTTC.

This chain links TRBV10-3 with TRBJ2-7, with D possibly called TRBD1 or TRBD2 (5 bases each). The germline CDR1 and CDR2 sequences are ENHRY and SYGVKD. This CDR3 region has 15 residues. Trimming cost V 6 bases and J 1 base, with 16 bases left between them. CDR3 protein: CAISPARGGSYEQYF. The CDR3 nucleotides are TGTGCCATCAGCCCAGCTAGGGGCGGGTCCTACGAGCAGTACTTC.

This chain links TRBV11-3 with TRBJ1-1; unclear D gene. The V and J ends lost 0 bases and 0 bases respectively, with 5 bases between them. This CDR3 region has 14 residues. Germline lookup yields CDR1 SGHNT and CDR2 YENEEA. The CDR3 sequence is CASSLDGMNTEAFF. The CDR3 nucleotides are TGTGCCAGCAGCTTAGACGGCATGAACACTGAAGCTTTCTTT. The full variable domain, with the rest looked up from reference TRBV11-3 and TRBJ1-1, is EAGVVQSPRYKIIEKKQPVAFWCNPISGHNTLYWYLQNLGQGPELLIRYENEEAVDDSQLPKDRFSAERLKGVDSTLKIQPAELGDSAVYLCASSLDGMNTEAFFGQGTRLTVV.

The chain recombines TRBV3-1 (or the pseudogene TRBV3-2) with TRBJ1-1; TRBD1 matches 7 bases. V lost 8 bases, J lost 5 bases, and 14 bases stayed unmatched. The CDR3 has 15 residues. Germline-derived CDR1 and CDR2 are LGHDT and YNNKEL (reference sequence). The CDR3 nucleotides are TGTGCCAGCCAAAGCAGGGGGGTAAGAGCGACTGAAGCTTTCTTT. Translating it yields CASQSRGVRATEAFF.

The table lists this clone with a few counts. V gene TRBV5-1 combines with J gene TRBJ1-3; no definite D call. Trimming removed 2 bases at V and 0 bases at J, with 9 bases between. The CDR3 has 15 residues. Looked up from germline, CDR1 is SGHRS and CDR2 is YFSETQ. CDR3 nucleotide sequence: TGCGCCAGCAGCTTACCTCGAAGCTCTGGAAACACCATATATTTT. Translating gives CASSLPRSSGNTIYF.

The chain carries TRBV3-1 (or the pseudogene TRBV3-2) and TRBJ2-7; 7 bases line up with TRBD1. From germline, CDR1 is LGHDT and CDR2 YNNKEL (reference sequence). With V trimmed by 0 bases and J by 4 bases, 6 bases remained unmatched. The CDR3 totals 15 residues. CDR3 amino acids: CASSQEGKGAYEQYF. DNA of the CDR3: TGTGCCAGCAGCCAAGAGGGTAAGGGGGCATACGAGCAGTACTTC.